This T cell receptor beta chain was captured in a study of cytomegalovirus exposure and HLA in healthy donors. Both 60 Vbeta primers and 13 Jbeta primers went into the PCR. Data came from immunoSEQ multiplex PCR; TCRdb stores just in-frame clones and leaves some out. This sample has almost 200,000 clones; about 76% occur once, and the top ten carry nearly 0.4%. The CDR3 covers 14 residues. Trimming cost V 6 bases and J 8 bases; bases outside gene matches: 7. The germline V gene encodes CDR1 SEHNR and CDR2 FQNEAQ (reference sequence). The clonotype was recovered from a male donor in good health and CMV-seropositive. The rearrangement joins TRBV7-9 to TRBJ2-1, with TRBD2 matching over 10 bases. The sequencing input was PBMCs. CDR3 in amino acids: CASRALAGVDEQFF. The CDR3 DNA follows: TGTGCCAGCAGGGCGCTAGCGGGGGTAGATGAGCAGTTCTTC. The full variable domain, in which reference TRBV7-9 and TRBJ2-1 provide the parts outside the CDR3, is DTGVSQNPRHKITKRGQNVTFRCDPISEHNRLYWYRQTLGQGPEFLTYFQNEAQLEKSRLLSDRFSAERPKGSFSTLEIQRTEQGDSAMYLCASRALAGVDEQFFGPGTRLTVL.